In this sample, the clone carrying this TCR beta chain turned up a few times. Its cognate antigen is unknown. The entry originates in a study of graft-versus-host responses after intestinal transplantation. For the study at large: Isolated intestinal, liver-intestinal, or multivisceral transplants had been given to the recipients. Every one of the recipients received anti-thymocyte globulin induction and afterwards took tacrolimus and steroids for approximately 3 years. Findings of the study overall: Some GvH clones were seen earlier in gut or blood, suggesting intestinal origin. Early HvG declines after transplant were associated with peak circulating GvH clone levels.

CDR3 length: 14 amino acids. Germline loops: CDR1 ENHRY, CDR2 SYGVKD. Trimming removed 4 bases from V and 1 base from J, with 8 bases in between. Here immunoSEQ multiplex PCR was the method, and the copy in TCRdb shows in-frame clones only, minus some. Among approximately 110,000 clones listed, 90% to 95% were seen once. The specimen was unstimulated CD8+ T cells sorted from spleen or lymph node cells, collected before transplant. This TCR derives from a human donor who was the organ donor for an intestinal transplant. The chain carries TRBV10-3 and TRBJ1-5; no clear D. Written as DNA, the CDR3 is TGTGCCATCAGTGGACACGAAAGCAATCAGCCCCAGCATTTT. Protein sequence: CAISGHESNQPQHF.